The sequence of this TCR beta chain was determined in a study of Ad26.COV2.S vaccination and SARS-CoV-2 variants. Study at large: Of the COV1001 trial arms, the Ad26.COV2.S arm included the donor. General study points: Substantial breadth in spike-specific CD8+ and CD4+ T cell responses was reportedly seen after vaccination.

A note on this clone: Its antigen is undetermined.

Produced via immunoSEQ multiplex PCR; TCRdb's table is partial and in-frame only. The table records about 350,000 clones, about 89% of them present only once. The ends lost 5 bases at V and 6 bases at J; junction bases unmatched: 8. The CDR3 length is 15 residues. The V gene's germline CDR1 is SEHNR and CDR2 FQNEAQ (reference sequence). Treatment of the sample: 19 received Ad26.COV2.S at low or high dose, single or two shots; about five received placebo; per-sample allocation not given. Samples analyzed were those drawn on day 63 after the first vaccine or placebo injection. The sample here was peripheral blood, taken in a trial of Ad26.COV2.S vaccine versus placebo. This receptor was taken from a person between 18 and 65 years old who received the Ad26.COV2.S COVID-19 vaccine or a placebo. The V call is TRBV7-9, the J call TRBJ2-3; 10 bases fit TRBD1. The CDR3 nucleotides read TGTGCCAGCAGCACGGCGGGACAGGGGTTGGATACGCAGTATTTT. As protein: CASSTAGQGLDTQYF. Filled out from reference TRBV7-9 and TRBJ2-3, the complete variable domain reads DTGVSQNPRHKITKRGQNVTFRCDPISEHNRLYWYRQTLGQGPEFLTYFQNEAQLEKSRLLSDRFSAERPKGSFSTLEIQRTEQGDSAMYLCASSTAGQGLDTQYFGPGTRLTVL.